The TCR beta chain under discussion was sequenced for a study of blood T cell repertoires in COVID-19. Study information: The origin of the acute and convalescent COVID-19 samples was the United States, Italy and Spain. T cells, B-cell-depleted T cells, or PBMCs supplied cDNA or gDNA.

Deletions cut 7 bases from V and 3 bases from J, with 16 bases between. This CDR3 contains 15 residues. From germline, CDR1 is KGHDR and CDR2 SFDVKD. Original methodology: Reference gene primer amplification gave estimated nucleated cell counts. Repertoires were generated with immunoSEQ multiplex PCR, while TCRdb's copy carries only in-frame clones and drops some. Clone size and V and J calls were adopted from that table, with D and trimming inferred from the DNA. The sample holds under 250,000 clones, approximately 89% seen once. Sequencing input: peripheral blood. This TCR was recovered from a woman between 35 and 50 years old with acute or convalescent COVID-19. The chain uses TRBV24-1 and TRBJ2-3; a weak D match, TRBD1 (6 bases). CDR3 sequence reads: CATSDTGQMTDTQYF. In DNA, the CDR3 is TGTGCCACCAGCGACACAGGACAGATGACAGATACGCAGTATTTT.